Sequencing of this T cell receptor (beta chain) was carried out in a study of CD8 T cells in Susac syndrome. Whole-study context: Sequenced Susac syndrome patients included five or six with clinically active disease and about eight in remission.

Diagnostic criteria defined recently for definite or probable disease were met by the Susac syndrome patients. Study-wide findings and caveats: In its TCR sequencing and HLA analysis, the study acknowledged that the number of individuals was relatively small.

Note on this clonotype: Its target is not known.

The RNA, about 0.5 to 1 ug, was put through reverse transcription using random hexamers. The authors amplified TCR beta CDR3 across 54 Vbeta and 13 Jbeta using immunoSEQ multiplex PCR. TCRdb re-called the immunoSEQ multiplex PCR reads with MiXCR, one entry per CDR3 protein. The sample carries more than 150,000 distinct CDR3 sequences, roughly 95% recorded once. This TCR was sampled from a human donor with Susac syndrome. Sequencing was done on a sample of CD4+ T cells from PBMCs.

CDR3 DNA: TGCGCCAGCAGCCCGGGGGGGCCGGGTGAGCAGTTCTTC. This codes for CASSPGGPGEQFF. The chain recombines TRBV5-1 with TRBJ2-1; 8 bases line up with TRBD2. V shed 4 bases, J shed 9 bases, and the junction held 6 bases outside the gene matches. Germline-derived CDR1 and CDR2 are SGHRS and YFSETQ. There are 13 residues in the CDR3.